This entry concerns a single T cell receptor beta chain. This entry comes from a study of identical twins. TCRdb re-derived calls from the 5' RACE reads in MiXCR, one entry per CDR3 protein. The repertoire has hundreds of thousands of distinct CDR3 sequences, roughly 20% of them found once; the top ten carry roughly 4.3%. CDR1 and CDR2 from the germline V gene are LGHNA and YNFKEQ. V lost 3 bases and J lost 5, with 10 bases in between. The CDR3 totals 13 residues. The same sample was also used in a study of T cells expressing NK-cell markers.

This sequence joins TRBV4-2 and TRBJ1-2; D gene uncertain. The sequence was collected from a woman between 18 and 29 years old in good health. Sequencing was carried out using PBMCs. The CDR3 loop is CASSHGDDYGYTF. CDR3 DNA: TGTGCCAGCAGCCACGGGGATGATTATGGCTACACCTTC.